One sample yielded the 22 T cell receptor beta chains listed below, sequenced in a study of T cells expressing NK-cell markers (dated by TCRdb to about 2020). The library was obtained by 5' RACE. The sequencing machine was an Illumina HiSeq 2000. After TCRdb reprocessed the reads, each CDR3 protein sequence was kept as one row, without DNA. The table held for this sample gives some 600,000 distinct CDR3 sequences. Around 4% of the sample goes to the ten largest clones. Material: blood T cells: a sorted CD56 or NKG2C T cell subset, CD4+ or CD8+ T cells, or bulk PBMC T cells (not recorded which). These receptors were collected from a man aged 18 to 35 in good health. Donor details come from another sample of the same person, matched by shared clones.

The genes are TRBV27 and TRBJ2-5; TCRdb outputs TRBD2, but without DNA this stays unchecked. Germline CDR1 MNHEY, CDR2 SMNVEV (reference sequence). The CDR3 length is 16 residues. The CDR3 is CASTLQGWGPSETQYF.

The CDR3 reads CSVTSSTSETQYF. This chain uses TRBV20-1 with TRBJ2-5; TCRdb designates TRBD2, a call that cannot be tested without DNA. CDR3 length equals 13 residues. Per germline, CDR1 DFQATT and CDR2 SNEGSKA (reference sequence).

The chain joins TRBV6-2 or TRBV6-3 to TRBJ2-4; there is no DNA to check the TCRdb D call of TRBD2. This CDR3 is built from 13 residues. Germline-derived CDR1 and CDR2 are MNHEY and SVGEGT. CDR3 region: CASSYSKVDLGYF.

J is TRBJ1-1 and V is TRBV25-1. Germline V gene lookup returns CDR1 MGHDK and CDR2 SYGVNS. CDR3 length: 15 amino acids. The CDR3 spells CASSLGALRNTEAFF.

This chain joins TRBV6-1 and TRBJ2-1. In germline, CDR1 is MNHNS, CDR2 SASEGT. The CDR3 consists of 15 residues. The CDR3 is CASSVWGESYNEQFF.

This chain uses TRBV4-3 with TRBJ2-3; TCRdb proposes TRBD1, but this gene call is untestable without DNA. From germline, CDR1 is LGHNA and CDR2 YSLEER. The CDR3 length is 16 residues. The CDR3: CASSQGGVDGTDTQYF.

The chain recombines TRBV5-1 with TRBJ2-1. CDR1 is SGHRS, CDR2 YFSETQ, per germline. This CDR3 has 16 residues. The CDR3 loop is CASSFAGISSYNEQFF. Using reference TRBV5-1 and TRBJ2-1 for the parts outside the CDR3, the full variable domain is KAGVTQTPRYLIKTRGQQVTLSCSPISGHRSVSWYQQTPGQGLQFLFEYFSETQRNKGNFPGRFSGRQFSNSRSEMNVSTLELGDSALYLCASSFAGISSYNEQFFGPGTRLTVL.

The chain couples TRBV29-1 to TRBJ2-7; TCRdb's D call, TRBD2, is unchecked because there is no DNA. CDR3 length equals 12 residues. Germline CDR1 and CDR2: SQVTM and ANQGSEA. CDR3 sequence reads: CSVEDLGREQYF.

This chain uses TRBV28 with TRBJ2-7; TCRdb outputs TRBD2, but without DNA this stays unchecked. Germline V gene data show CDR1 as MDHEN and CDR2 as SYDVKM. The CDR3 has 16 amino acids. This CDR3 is CASTQLAGVRSYEQYF.

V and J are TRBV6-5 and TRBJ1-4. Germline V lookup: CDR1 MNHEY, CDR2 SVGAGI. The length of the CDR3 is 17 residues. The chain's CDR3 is CASSYGYSGLGNEKLFF.

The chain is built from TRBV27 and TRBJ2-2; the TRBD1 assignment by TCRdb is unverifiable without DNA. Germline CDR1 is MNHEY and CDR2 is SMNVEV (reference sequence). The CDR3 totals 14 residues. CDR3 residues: CASSFMGATGELFF.

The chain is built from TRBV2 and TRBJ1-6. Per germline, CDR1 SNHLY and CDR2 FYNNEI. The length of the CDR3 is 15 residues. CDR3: CASSNQGAYNSPLHF.

CDR3 region: CASSLADAIIRFF. The rearrangement links TRBV5-1 to TRBJ2-1. Germline CDR1 and CDR2: SGHRS and YFSETQ. This CDR3 spans 13 amino acids.

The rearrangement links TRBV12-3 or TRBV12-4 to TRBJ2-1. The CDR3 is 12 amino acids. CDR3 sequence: CASSLEDNEQFF.

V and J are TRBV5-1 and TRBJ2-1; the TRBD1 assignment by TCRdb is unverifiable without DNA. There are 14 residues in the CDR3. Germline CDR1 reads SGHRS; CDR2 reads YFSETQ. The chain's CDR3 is CASSPDRAYNEQFF.

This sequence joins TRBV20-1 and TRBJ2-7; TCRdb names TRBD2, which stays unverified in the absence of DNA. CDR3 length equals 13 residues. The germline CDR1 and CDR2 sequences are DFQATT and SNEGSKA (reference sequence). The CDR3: CRPTRRERYEQYF.

CDR3 amino acids: CASSLVGSDTQYF. V usage is TRBV5-1 and J usage is TRBJ2-3. The germline CDR1 and CDR2 sequences are SGHRS and YFSETQ. The CDR3 loop spans 13 amino acids. Filled out from reference TRBV5-1 and TRBJ2-3, the complete variable domain reads KAGVTQTPRYLIKTRGQQVTLSCSPISGHRSVSWYQQTPGQGLQFLFEYFSETQRNKGNFPGRFSGRQFSNSRSEMNVSTLELGDSALYLCASSLVGSDTQYFGPGTRLTVL.

CDR3 sequence: CASSLIRLNYGYTF. The chain has TRBV5-6 and TRBJ1-2. The CDR3 totals 14 residues. Germline V lookup: CDR1 SGHDT, CDR2 YYEEEE.

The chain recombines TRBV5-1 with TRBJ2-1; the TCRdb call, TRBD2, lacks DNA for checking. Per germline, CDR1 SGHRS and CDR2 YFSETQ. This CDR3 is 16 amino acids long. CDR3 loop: CASSWGGLAGPDEQFF.

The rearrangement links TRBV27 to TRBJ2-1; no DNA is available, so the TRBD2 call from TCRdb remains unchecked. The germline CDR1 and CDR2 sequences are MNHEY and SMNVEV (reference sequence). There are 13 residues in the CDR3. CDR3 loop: CASNTWTSDEQFF.

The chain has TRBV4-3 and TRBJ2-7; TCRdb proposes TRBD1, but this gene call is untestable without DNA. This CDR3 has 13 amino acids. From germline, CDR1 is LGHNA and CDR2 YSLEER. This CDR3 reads CASSQVSGDEQYF.

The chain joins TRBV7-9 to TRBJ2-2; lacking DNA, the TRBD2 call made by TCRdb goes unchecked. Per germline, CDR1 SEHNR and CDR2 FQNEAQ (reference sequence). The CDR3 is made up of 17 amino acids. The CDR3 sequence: CASSFGLAGGPTGELFF.